A selection of T cell receptor beta chains follows, all from one sample in a study of shared clonotypes between healthy human individuals. The data were produced by immunoSEQ multiplex PCR, yet TCRdb's version contains in-frame clones alone and is incomplete. Among roughly 2,000,000 clones, around 95% were seen once, and the ten largest hold more than 1.5%. Material for sequencing was naive CD8+ T cells from PBMCs. Source of these receptors: a man aged 18 to 30 in good health. Some clones in this sample may be carry-over from other donors' samples. The CDR3 runs from the conserved cysteine through the conserved F or W. D genes are given only for firm matches. Clone size is not always given. Where it is, it says once, few, many or a class for expanded clones.

j_call | d_call | v_call | clone_size | cdr3_nt | cdr3_aa
TRBJ1-1 | - | TRBV5-1 | - | TGCGCCAGCAGCTTTTTGGGTTTGGCTTTCTTT | CASSFLGLAFF
TRBJ2-1 | TRBD1 | TRBV5-6 | - | TGTGCCAGCAGCTCACGGTGGGGGACAGCATTTAATGAGCAGTTCTTC | CASSSRWGTAFNEQFF
TRBJ2-7 | TRBD2 | TRBV7-9 | once | TGTGCCAGCAGCCCGCGTGGGGCGGGAGATTACGAGCAGTACTTC | CASSPRGAGDYEQYF
TRBJ1-2 | TRBD1 | TRBV27 | - | TGTGCCAGCAGTCCACGGCGGGGACAGTTCTATGGCTACACCTTC | CASSPRRGQFYGYTF
TRBJ2-2 | TRBD2 | TRBV29-1 | - | TGCAGCGCCCTCGAAAGGGCGGGAGGAAACACCGGGGAGCTGTTTTTT | CSALERAGGNTGELFF
TRBJ2-3 | TRBD2 | TRBV28 | - | TGTGCCAGCAGATCTAGACTAGCGGGAGTTGGAGATACGCAGTATTTT | CASRSRLAGVGDTQYF
TRBJ2-7 | TRBD1 | TRBV10-3 | - | TGTGCCATCAGTGAGACAGGGGACCCTTCCTACGAGCAGTACTTC | CAISETGDPSYEQYF
TRBJ2-7 | - | TRBV7-6 | - | TGTGCCAGCTCTCCAGAGGTTGGATCGGTCTACGAGCAGTACTTC | CASSPEVGSVYEQYF
TRBJ1-5 | - | TRBV28 | - | TGTGCCAGCAGTATAGATAGAAATCAGCCCCAGCATTTT | CASSIDRNQPQHF
TRBJ2-1 | - | TRBV13 | - | TGTGCCAGCAGCTTTATAGCGGAACCCTACAATGAGCAGTTCTTC | CASSFIAEPYNEQFF
TRBJ2-7 | - | TRBV7-8 | - | TGTGCCAGCAGCTTAGGTTCCCGGGGCGGTGAGGGATACGAGCAGTACTTC | CASSLGSRGGEGYEQYF
TRBJ2-3 | TRBD2 | TRBV10-3 | - | TGTGCCATCAGATCAAGCCGAGGAGGGTCTAGCGGGCCGTCTGTCCTCGTTTCAGATACGCAGTATTTT | CAIRSSRGGSSGPSVLVSDTQYF
TRBJ2-5 | - | TRBV4-1 | - | TGCGCCAGCAGCCAAACATCGGGGCAATGGGAGACCCAGTACTTC | CASSQTSGQWETQYF
TRBJ2-5 | - | TRBV15 | - | TGTGCCACCAGCACCCAGCCGTGGGCCCAGTACTTC | CATSTQPWAQYF
TRBJ2-1 | - | TRBV27 | - | TGTGCCAGCAGTTTATTCAGACGGGACCCCAATGAGCAGTTCTTC | CASSLFRRDPNEQFF
TRBJ2-7 | - | TRBV7-9 | - | TGTGCCAGCAGCGACTCTAGAACAGGGAAATCTCCTCTATACGAGCAGTACTTC | CASSDSRTGKSPLYEQYF
TRBJ2-3 | - | TRBV7-9 | - | TGTGCCAGCAGCCCCGCAGATACGCAGTATTTT | CASSPADTQYF
TRBJ1-2 | - | TRBV4-2 | - | TGTGCCAGCAGCCAAGGCCCGGGGGGTTTAGCTAACTATGGCTACACCTTC | CASSQGPGGLANYGYTF
TRBJ1-2 | - | TRBV19 | - | TGTGCCAGTAGTACCGCGACCCTAGCGGACTATGGCTACACCTTC | CASSTATLADYGYTF
TRBJ2-7 | - | TRBV2 | - | TGTGCCAGCAGTGAGCGGGACAGTGCCTCCTACGAGCAGTACTTC | CASSERDSASYEQYF
TRBJ2-1 | - | TRBV9 | - | TGTGCCAGCAGCGTAGGCGGGGCCAGCCCCCATGAGCAGTTCTTC | CASSVGGASPHEQFF
TRBJ1-1 | - | TRBV2 | few | TGTGCCAGCAGTGAAGCGCCGTCTACTCCTGAAGCTTTCTTT | CASSEAPSTPEAFF
TRBJ2-2 | - | TRBV2 | once | TGTGCCAGCACCGGCGGGGGCGAGAACACCGGGGAGCTGTTTTTT | CASTGGGENTGELFF
TRBJ2-5 | - | TRBV9 | once | TGTGCCAGCAGCGTAGCTACTAACAGAGAGACCCAGTACTTC | CASSVATNRETQYF
TRBJ2-2 | - | TRBV28 | - | TGTGCCAGCAACCTGGGACTGGGCGGGGAGCTGTTTTTT | CASNLGLGGELFF
TRBJ1-5 | - | TRBV28 | - | TGTGCCAGCAGCCCCGGGGCCCCCGGGCTTAAGCATTTT | CASSPGAPGLKHF
TRBJ2-7 | TRBD2 | TRBV4-2 | - | TGTGCCAGCAGCCAACCTCTAAAGGGACTAGCGGGAGGGCCAAAATACGAGCAGTACTTC | CASSQPLKGLAGGPKYEQYF
TRBJ2-1 | - | TRBV4-2 | - | TGTGCCAGCAGCCAAGATAGATCGGGGAATGAGCAGTTCTTC | CASSQDRSGNEQFF
TRBJ2-7 | - | TRBV7-3 | - | TGTGCCAGCAGCTTAATGCCTGGCGGTATGAACGAGCAGTACTTC | CASSLMPGGMNEQYF
TRBJ2-1 | TRBD2 | TRBV7-2 | - | TGTGCCAGCAGCTCCCCCCGTGATAGCGGGAGCCCCAATGAGCAGTTCTTC | CASSSPRDSGSPNEQFF
TRBJ1-3 | - | TRBV11-1 | - | TGTGCCAGCAGCCCCACTTCCTCTGGAAACACCATATATTTT | CASSPTSSGNTIYF
TRBJ2-2 | - | TRBV27 | - | TGTGCCAGCAGTTTCATCCTCACGAGGAACACCGGGGAGCTGTTTTTT | CASSFILTRNTGELFF
TRBJ1-1 | - | TRBV10-3 | - | TGTGCCATCAGGGACCACACCTCGAACACTGAAGCTTTCTTT | CAIRDHTSNTEAFF
TRBJ2-1 | - | TRBV27 | - | TGTGCCAGCGGTTATAGCTCCTACAATGAGCAGTTCTTC | CASGYSSYNEQFF
TRBJ2-1 | TRBD2 | TRBV7-3 | - | TGTGCCAGCAGCTTAACGACTAGCGGTGAGCAGTTCTTC | CASSLTTSGEQFF
TRBJ2-2 | - | TRBV11-3 | - | TGTGCCAGCAGCCCCCGTGGCACCGGGGAGCTGTTTTTT | CASSPRGTGELFF
TRBJ1-1 | - | TRBV7-2 | - | TGTGCCAGCAGCTTCGGCGGGGTGTCTGAAGCTTTCTTT | CASSFGGVSEAFF
TRBJ2-7 | - | TRBV5-1 | - | TGCGCCAGCAGTTCGCCGACAGGCTCCTACGAGCAGTACTTC | CASSSPTGSYEQYF
TRBJ2-7 | - | TRBV7-9 | - | TGTGCCAGCAGCTTAAGGGCGTACGAGCAGTACTTC | CASSLRAYEQYF
TRBJ2-1 | TRBD2 | TRBV7-8 | once | TGTGCCAGCAGCTTAGAGGATAGCGGGAGAGTATCCTACAATGAGCAGTTCTTC | CASSLEDSGRVSYNEQFF
TRBJ2-7 | - | TRBV10-1 | - | TGCGCCAGCAGTGAGTCGAAGTTCTTCGGGGGCTCCTACGAGCAGTACTTC | CASSESKFFGGSYEQYF
TRBJ1-1 | - | TRBV7-9 | - | TGTGCCAGCAGCTTGGCGGGGACTGAAGCTTTCTTT | CASSLAGTEAFF
TRBJ1-5 | - | TRBV28 | few | TGTGCCGTAACCCCAGGGAGGCGGCAGCCCCAGCATTTT | CAVTPGRRQPQHF
TRBJ1-2 | - | TRBV5-5 | - | TGTGCCAGCAGCTTGGGGGTTACGGGCTACACCTTC | CASSLGVTGYTF
TRBJ2-7 | - | TRBV5-6 | - | TGTGCCAGCAGCTGGAAAAGCAGAATCTACGAGCAGTACTTC | CASSWKSRIYEQYF
TRBJ2-1 | - | TRBV30 | - | TGTGCCTGGAGCCTTTACTCCTACAATGAGCAGTTCTTC | CAWSLYSYNEQFF
TRBJ1-1 | - | TRBV5-8 | - | TGTGCCAGCAGCTTGGGGCAGGGTGGGGGAGCCAACACTGAAGCTTTCTTT | CASSLGQGGGANTEAFF
TRBJ1-1 | - | TRBV27 | - | TGTGCCAGCAGCTTCGGGGGATTAAGCACTGAAGCTTTCTTT | CASSFGGLSTEAFF
TRBJ1-3 | - | TRBV6-4 | once | TGTGCCAGCAGTGACTCGATTAGACAGGCCAACTCTGGAAACACCATATATTTT | CASSDSIRQANSGNTIYF
TRBJ2-7 | - | TRBV13 | - | TGTGCCAGCAGCTTCGCGGACAGCTACGAGCAGTACTTC | CASSFADSYEQYF
TRBJ2-1 | TRBD2 | TRBV4-2 | - | TGTGCCAGCAGCTCCCGGGACTATATAAATGAGCAGTTCTTC | CASSSRDYINEQFF
TRBJ2-1 | - | TRBV4-3 | - | TGCGCCAGCAGCCAAGATCTAGGGTTCTCCTACAATGAGCAGTTCTTC | CASSQDLGFSYNEQFF
TRBJ1-1 | - | TRBV29-1 | - | TGCAGCTTCACTGAGGGGTCGAACACTGAAGCTTTCTTT | CSFTEGSNTEAFF
TRBJ2-7 | - | TRBV14 | - | TGTGCCAGCAGCCAACGGGAGAGCCGGGCCTACGAGCAGTACTTC | CASSQRESRAYEQYF
TRBJ2-7 | - | TRBV27 | once | TGTGCCAGCAGTTTATCGATCCTCCACGAGCAGTACTTC | CASSLSILHEQYF
TRBJ1-1 | TRBD1 | TRBV27 | once | TGTGCCAGCAGTTCCCCCCGGACAGGGGCCACTGAAGCTTTCTTT | CASSSPRTGATEAFF
TRBJ1-1 | - | TRBV9 | - | TGTGCCAGCAGCCCATCCCGGGAAGCCCGGGGGCAAAACACTGAAGCTTTCTTT | CASSPSREARGQNTEAFF